Following are 22 T cell receptor beta chains from one sample sequenced in a study of blood T cell repertoires in COVID-19. The assay was immunoSEQ multiplex PCR, and TCRdb's table has in-frame clones only and misses some. The data contain under 300,000 clones, roughly 84% of them singletons. The sample was PBMCs or T cells enriched from blood (not recorded which). Every receptor here comes from a man between 45 and 60 years old who had recovered from COVID-19.

This clone was seen just once. The gene calls are TRBV5-1 and TRBJ1-5; the match to TRBD1 covers 8 bases. This CDR3 has 17 residues. Germline CDR1 reads SGHRS; CDR2 reads YFSETQ. Trimming at V came to 0 bases and at J to 2 bases, leaving 7 bases not matched to a gene. The CDR3 DNA sequence: TGCGCCAGCAGCTTGGTCCCGACAGGGGCTGGCAATCAGCCCCAGCATTTT. Amino acids: CASSLVPTGAGNQPQHF.

This chain joins TRBV6-1 and TRBJ1-2; TRBD1 matches at 7 bases. With 0 bases clipped from V and 8 bases from J, the junction kept 9 bases outside the gene matches. Germline V lookup: CDR1 MNHNS, CDR2 SASEGT. The CDR3 runs to 15 residues. CDR3 loop: CASSEADRVGYGYTF. The CDR3 coding sequence is TGTGCCAGCAGTGAAGCCGACAGGGTGGGTTACGGCTACACCTTC.

This chain joins TRBV30 and TRBJ2-1; perhaps TRBD1 as D (5 bases). Looked up from germline, CDR1 is GTSNPN and CDR2 is SVGIG (reference sequence). Trimming left V 6 bases short and J 12 bases short, with 18 bases between. CDR3 length: 12 amino acids. As DNA, the CDR3 is TGTGCCTGCGATGGTGGGGCCCCCGGGCAGTTCTTC. Encoded protein: CACDGGAPGQFF.

CDR3 in amino acids: CASSIVGENTEAFF. The CDR3 nucleotides read TGTGCCAGTAGTATTGTCGGGGAAAACACTGAAGCTTTCTTT. J is TRBJ1-1 and V is TRBV19, with unresolved D. V was shortened by 3 bases and J by 2 bases, with 10 bases between the two germline ends. The CDR3 covers 14 residues. Germline V gives CDR1 LNHDA, CDR2 SQIVND (reference sequence).

V is TRBV7-3 and J is TRBJ2-3, with 8 bases that match TRBD2. This CDR3 contains 16 residues. Germline CDR1 SGHTA, CDR2 FQGTGA. J was trimmed by 2 bases and V by 3 bases; bases with no gene match: 7. The CDR3 DNA reads TGTGCCAGCAGCTTTAGCGGGGATGGCTTCACAGATACGCAGTATTTT. Translated: CASSFSGDGFTDTQYF.

The V gene is TRBV7-9, the J gene TRBJ2-5, with D possibly TRBD2 on 6 matching bases. The CDR3 is 12 residues long. The germline CDR1 and CDR2 sequences are SEHNR and FQNEAQ (reference sequence). Trimming shortened V by 4 bases and J by 5 bases, and 8 bases separated the two germline ends. The CDR3 DNA sequence: TGTGCCAGCAGCTCCGGGGGTGAGACCCAGTACTTC. It encodes CASSSGGETQYF.

This clone has a single count. Here the CDR3 reads CASSLSRQGIYEQYF. CDR3 in DNA: TGTGCCAGCAGCTTGTCGCGGCAGGGGATCTACGAGCAGTACTTC. V and J are TRBV5-6 and TRBJ2-7, with a possible D match to TRBD1 (6 bases). The germline V gene encodes CDR1 SGHDT and CDR2 YYEEEE. V dropped 1 base and J dropped 3 bases, with 14 bases sitting between them. CDR3 length: 15 amino acids.

The genes are TRBV28 and TRBJ2-1, with D uncertain. Germline assignment: CDR1 MDHEN and CDR2 SYDVKM. Trimming cost V 6 bases and J 2 bases, with 11 bases left between them. The CDR3 contains 14 residues. CDR3 DNA sequence: TGTGCCAGCAGGCTTATTGGGCCCTACAATGAGCAGTTCTTC. Translated: CASRLIGPYNEQFF.

This clone showed up just a few times. CDR3 sequence: CASSFRHSDTIYF. The CDR3 nucleotides read TGTGCCAGCAGCTTCAGACATTCTGACACCATATATTTT. The chain combines TRBV7-2 with TRBJ1-3; D remains ambiguous. V lost 3 bases to trimming and J lost 8 bases, with 11 bases between them. Looked up from germline, CDR1 is SGHTA and CDR2 is FQGNSA. This CDR3 is 13 amino acids long.

This chain connects TRBV28 to TRBJ2-2; possibly TRBD2 for D (6 bases). This CDR3 region has 14 residues. V lost 3 bases, J lost 4 bases, and 9 bases lay in between. Germline CDR1 MDHEN, CDR2 SYDVKM. CDR3 residues: CASSLRGLTGELFF. CDR3 DNA: TGTGCCAGCAGTTTGCGGGGCCTCACCGGGGAGCTGTTTTTT. The variable domain in full, with the rest retrieved from reference TRBV28 and TRBJ2-2, is DVKVTQSSRYLVKRTGEKVFLECVQDMDHENMFWYRQDPGLGLRLIYFSYDVKMKEKGDIPEGYSVSREKKERFSLILESASTNQTSMYLCASSLRGLTGELFFGEGSRLTVL.

This chain links TRBV15 with TRBJ2-1; TRBD1 aligns across 7 bases. The CDR3 consists of 17 residues. The trim removed 5 bases at V and 2 bases at J, leaving 12 bases unmatched. CDR1 is LNHNV, CDR2 YYDKDF, per germline (reference sequence). The CDR3 here is CATSSTTGENPYNEQFF. CDR3 sequence (DNA): TGTGCCACCAGCTCCACTACAGGGGAAAATCCCTACAATGAGCAGTTCTTC. The complete variable domain, with remaining parts taken from reference TRBV15 and TRBJ2-1, reads DAMVIQNPRYQVTQFGKPVTLSCSQTLNHNVMYWYQQKSSQAPKLLFHYYDKDFNNEADTPDNFQSRRPNTSFCFLDIRSPGLGDTAMYLCATSSTTGENPYNEQFFGPGTRLTVL.

The J gene is TRBJ1-6, the V gene TRBV5-4, with 9 bases matching TRBD1. The CDR3 is made up of 15 amino acids. Trimming cost V 4 bases and J 5 bases; bases outside gene matches: 4. Germline V gene data show CDR1 as SGHNT and CDR2 as YYREEE (reference sequence). CDR3 sequence reads: CASSPRTGDNSPLHF. CDR3 DNA sequence: TGTGCCAGCAGCCCAAGGACAGGGGATAATTCACCCCTCCACTTT.

The gene calls are TRBV10-3 and TRBJ1-2; D is unresolved. CDR3 size: 13 residues. V lost 3 bases and J lost 3, with 8 bases in between. Per the germline V gene, CDR1 is ENHRY and CDR2 is SYGVKD. This CDR3 is CAISDEGDYGYTF. In nucleotides, the CDR3 is TGTGCCATCAGTGACGAGGGCGACTATGGCTACACCTTC.

This rearrangement joins TRBV28 to TRBJ2-3; 7 nucleotides agree with TRBD1. This CDR3 spans 18 amino acids. V was pared by 3 bases and J by 2 bases, with 14 bases of the junction left unmatched. From germline, CDR1 is MDHEN and CDR2 SYDVKM. The CDR3 loop is CASSFLKKTGFPTDTQYF. The CDR3, as DNA: TGTGCCAGCAGTTTTTTAAAAAAGACAGGGTTCCCCACAGATACGCAGTATTTT.

This clone appeared once. The chain carries TRBV9 and TRBJ2-1; a possible D gene is TRBD2 (6 bases). The CDR3 is 13 residues long. Deletions cut 0 bases from V and 7 bases from J, with 8 bases between. Germline CDR1 reads SGDLS; CDR2 reads YYNGEE. CDR3 nucleotide sequence: TGTGCCAGCAGCGTAGGGGGGGTGAATGAGCAGTTCTTC. Its translation: CASSVGGVNEQFF.

The chain is built from TRBV6-5 and TRBJ2-7; D may be TRBD1 (6 bases). CDR3 length: 14 residues. The germline CDR1 and CDR2 sequences are MNHEY and SVGAGI. Trimming pared 5 bases from V and 0 bases from J, leaving 11 bases between. In DNA, the CDR3 is TGTGCCAGCAGTAAGGACAGCCTCTCCTACGAGCAGTACTTC. Its translation is CASSKDSLSYEQYF.

The gene calls are TRBV27 and TRBJ2-3; the D gene is possibly TRBD1 (5 bases). This CDR3 is built from 13 residues. Deletions cut 6 bases from V and 0 bases from J, with 7 bases between. The germline gives CDR1 MNHEY, CDR2 SMNVEV (reference sequence). This chain's CDR3 is CASRDISTDTQYF. CDR3 DNA: TGTGCCAGCAGGGACATTAGCACAGATACGCAGTATTTT.

The V and J genes are TRBV11-3 and TRBJ1-6; 11 bases line up with TRBD1. The length of the CDR3 is 19 residues. Trimming at V came to 1 base and at J to 5 bases, leaving 10 bases not matched to a gene. CDR1 is SGHNT and CDR2 is YENEEA in the germline V gene. The DNA of the CDR3 is TGTGCCAGCAGCTTAGTAGGGACAGGGGGATTTGGGCATAATTCACCCCTCCACTTT. Translation: CASSLVGTGGFGHNSPLHF.

The rearrangement joins TRBV19 to TRBJ2-1; 10 bases map to TRBD2. Germline CDR1 is LNHDA and CDR2 is SQIVND (reference sequence). This CDR3 is 17 amino acids long. V lost 6 bases to trimming and J lost 7 bases; unmatched junction nucleotides: 15. The CDR3 sequence is CASRRSGRAPPGNEQFF. The CDR3, as DNA: TGTGCCAGTAGACGAAGCGGGAGGGCCCCACCCGGGAATGAGCAGTTCTTC.

In DNA form, the CDR3 reads TGTGCCAGCAGCGTGGACAGCTACGAGCAGTACTTC. Translation: CASSVDSYEQYF. The chain uses TRBV7-9 and TRBJ2-7; D possibly corresponds to TRBD1 (6 bases). The CDR3 runs to 12 residues. V was clipped by 5 bases and J by 3 bases, with 8 bases between them. Looked up from germline, CDR1 is SEHNR and CDR2 is FQNEAQ (reference sequence).

V usage is TRBV11-2 and J usage is TRBJ2-7; D is unresolved. The germline gives CDR1 SGHAT, CDR2 FQNNGV. This CDR3 is 16 amino acids long. Trimming removed 5 bases from V and 2 bases from J, with 19 bases in between. CDR3: CASSRTDDIFTYEQYF. CDR3 DNA: TGTGCCAGCAGCCGTACAGACGATATTTTTACCTACGAGCAGTACTTC.

This clone was recorded only once. This rearrangement joins TRBV29-1 to TRBJ2-1; D is perhaps TRBD2 (5 bases). CDR3 length equals 13 residues. The ends were cut back, 4 bases at V and 3 bases at J, with 10 bases in the middle. Germline assignment: CDR1 SQVTM and CDR2 ANQGSEA. CDR3 region: CSVGSGGYNEQFF. The CDR3 DNA reads as TGCAGCGTTGGGAGCGGAGGCTACAATGAGCAGTTCTTC.